A single sample gave rise to the 26 T cell receptor beta chains below, sequenced in a study of CD8 T cells in Susac syndrome. Reverse transcription used roughly 0.45 to 1 ug RNA and random hexamers. TCRdb called the immunoSEQ multiplex PCR reads again in MiXCR, with one record for every CDR3 protein. The data contain about 47,000 distinct CDR3 sequences, about 91% of them singletons. The sequencing sample was made of CD8+ T cells from PBMCs. All receptors derive from a human donor in good health.

The count of this clonotype is one. The V call is TRBV19, the J call TRBJ1-1, with D unclear. This CDR3 has 13 amino acids. V dropped 6 bases and J dropped 0 bases, with 8 bases sitting between them. In germline, CDR1 is LNHDA, CDR2 SQIVND (reference sequence). CDR3 coding DNA: TGTGCCAGTAGCTTCAGTGTGAACACTGAAGCTTTCTTT. This translates into CASSFSVNTEAFF.

This clonotype has only a few counts. J is TRBJ1-2 and V is TRBV11-2; D is uncertain. V lost 0 bases and J lost 4, with 9 bases in between. The CDR3 totals 14 residues. The germline V gene encodes CDR1 SGHAT and CDR2 FQNNGV. The CDR3 loop is CASSLDRALYGYTF. The CDR3, as DNA: TGTGCCAGCAGCTTAGACAGAGCGCTCTATGGCTACACCTTC.

This chain connects TRBV6-4 to TRBJ2-1, with D unclear. V lost 5 bases, J lost 4 bases, and 12 bases lay in between. The CDR3 extends over 14 amino acids. Germline CDR1 reads MRHNA; CDR2 reads SNTAGT. This chain's CDR3 is CASSYADGYNEQFF. The CDR3 nucleotides are TGTGCCAGCAGTTATGCGGATGGGTACAATGAGCAGTTCTTC.

The rearrangement joins TRBV24-1 to TRBJ1-2; no clear D gene. The CDR3 has 11 amino acids. Germline V lookup: CDR1 KGHDR, CDR2 SFDVKD. Trimming stripped 9 bases from V and 4 bases from J, with 8 bases between. CDR3 region: CATRIGYGYTF. The DNA of the CDR3 is TGTGCCACCCGGATCGGCTATGGCTACACCTTC.

This clonotype is a singleton in its sample. J is TRBJ2-7 and V is TRBV30; 10 nucleotides match TRBD1. Looked up from germline, CDR1 is GTSNPN and CDR2 is SVGIG (reference sequence). V shed 3 bases, J shed 3 bases, and the junction held 8 bases outside the gene matches. The CDR3 covers 15 residues. The CDR3 is CAWSLPGQGYYEQYF. Here the CDR3 DNA reads TGTGCCTGGAGCCTCCCGGGACAGGGGTACTACGAGCAGTACTTC.

The chain joins TRBV6-1 to TRBJ1-1; D call uncertain. The germline V and J ends were trimmed by 7 bases and 8 bases, with 8 bases remaining between them. This CDR3 has 10 amino acids. Looked up from germline, CDR1 is MNHNS and CDR2 is SASEGT. CDR3 region: CASISLEAFF. CDR3 bases: TGTGCCAGCATCTCACTCGAAGCTTTCTTT.

The chain has TRBV9 and TRBJ2-7; 11 bases are shared with TRBD2. Trimming removed 0 bases from V and 3 bases from J; junction bases left unmatched: 2. CDR3 size: 15 residues. Germline V gene lookup returns CDR1 SGDLS and CDR2 YYNGEE. CDR3: CASSVVAGGHYEQYF. CDR3 nucleotides: TGTGCCAGCAGCGTAGTAGCGGGAGGGCACTACGAGCAGTACTTC.

The chain uses TRBV19 and TRBJ2-5; D call uncertain. The V end lost 2 bases, the J end lost 2 bases, and 15 bases lay between the germline ends. The germline V gene has CDR1 LNHDA and CDR2 SQIVND (reference sequence). The CDR3 has 16 amino acids. The CDR3 here is CASSIYLPPSQETQYF. CDR3 DNA sequence: TGTGCCAGTAGTATATATCTCCCACCCTCTCAAGAGACCCAGTACTTC.

The chain uses TRBV15 and TRBJ1-5; the D gene is possibly TRBD1 (6 bases). The V end was cut by 0 bases, the J end by 0 bases, with 6 bases between. Germline CDR1 is LNHNV and CDR2 is YYDKDF (reference sequence). There are 15 residues in the CDR3. The CDR3 is CATSRDRGSNQPQHF. The CDR3 DNA follows: TGTGCCACCAGCAGAGACAGGGGTAGCAATCAGCCCCAGCATTTT.

This clonotype was recorded only once. V and J are TRBV30 and TRBJ2-2, with D perhaps being TRBD1 or TRBD2 (6 bases each). CDR3 length equals 14 residues. The germline V gene has CDR1 GTSNPN and CDR2 SVGIG (reference sequence). V was trimmed by 2 bases and J by 8 bases, leaving 15 bases between them. In nucleotides, the CDR3 is TGTGCCTGGAGTTCACAGCGGAGGGGGGGGGAGCTGTTTTTT. Its protein product is CAWSSQRRGGELFF.

This clonotype was picked up one time. The rearrangement links TRBV4-1 to TRBJ1-5, with TRBD1 identical over 7 bases. Germline CDR1 and CDR2: MGHRA and YSYEKL. Trimming cost V 0 bases and J 7 bases; bases outside gene matches: 6. CDR3 size: 15 residues. The CDR3 reads CASSQEVGTVQPQHF. For the CDR3, the DNA is TGCGCCAGCAGCCAAGAAGTGGGGACAGTACAGCCCCAGCATTTT.

The chain recombines TRBV6-6 with TRBJ1-4; D possibly corresponds to TRBD1 (6 bases). Trimming left V 4 bases short and J 5 bases short, with 17 bases between. Germline V gives CDR1 MNHNY, CDR2 SVGAGI (reference sequence). The CDR3 runs to 16 residues. The CDR3 DNA follows: TGTGCCAGCAGTTCCATCACAGGGCACACGAATGAAAAACTGTTTTTT. It is translated as CASSSITGHTNEKLFF.

This sequence joins TRBV7-9 and TRBJ2-2; a weak D match, TRBD2 (6 bases). This CDR3 is built from 16 residues. Germline assignment: CDR1 SEHNR and CDR2 FQNEAQ (reference sequence). The V gene lost 7 bases and the J gene lost 7 bases, with 22 bases spanning the gap. The CDR3 nucleotides are TGTGCCAGCACCCTACTCCTAGGAGGGCCGGACGGGGAGCTGTTTTTT. Residues: CASTLLLGGPDGELFF.

The chain links TRBV5-1 to TRBJ2-5; 7 positions match TRBD1. Germline V gene lookup returns CDR1 SGHRS and CDR2 YFSETQ. The CDR3 runs 17 residues. The V gene end was trimmed by 0 bases and the J gene end by 1 base; junction bases not matched to a gene: 9. The CDR3 is CASSLGIIDRVQETQYF. The CDR3 coding sequence is TGCGCCAGCAGCTTGGGAATTATCGACAGGGTCCAAGAGACCCAGTACTTC.

The chain uses TRBV6-5 and TRBJ2-5; the match to TRBD2 covers 9 bases. The CDR3 has 15 amino acids. V was clipped by 1 base and J by 3 bases; unmatched bases: 3. Per germline, CDR1 MNHEY and CDR2 SVGAGI. Here the CDR3 reads CASSYFAGGEETQYF. Here the CDR3 DNA reads TGTGCCAGCAGTTACTTTGCGGGAGGGGAAGAGACCCAGTACTTC.

This clonotype came up once. The chain recombines TRBV29-1 with TRBJ2-2; D may correspond to TRBD1 or TRBD2 (6 bases each). Trimming shortened V by 4 bases and J by 4 bases, and 16 bases separated the two germline ends. The CDR3 spans 15 residues. The germline gives CDR1 SQVTM, CDR2 ANQGSEA. CDR3 sequence: CSVVSGGKTTGELFF. The CDR3 DNA reads TGCAGCGTTGTCTCCGGGGGCAAGACCACCGGGGAGCTGTTTTTT.

This chain joins TRBV29-1 and TRBJ1-5, with 9 bases that match TRBD1. The V and J ends lost 7 bases and 3 bases, in that order; junction bases with no gene match: 4. Germline CDR1 is SQVTM and CDR2 is ANQGSEA. The CDR3 is made up of 13 amino acids. For the CDR3, the DNA is TGCAGCGCGTGGACAGGGGACAATCAGCCCCAGCATTTT. This sequence encodes CSAWTGDNQPQHF.

The chain has TRBV5-1 and TRBJ1-1; D gene uncertain. The germline CDR1 and CDR2 sequences are SGHRS and YFSETQ. The germline V and J ends were trimmed by 2 bases and 6 bases, with 11 bases remaining between them. The CDR3 runs 13 residues. Here the CDR3 DNA reads TGCGCCAGCAGCTTCTACGGCGAGCCTGAAGCTTTCTTT. This codes for CASSFYGEPEAFF.

The chain joins TRBV11-2 to TRBJ1-5; no firm D call. Trimming shortened V by 2 bases and J by 5 bases, and 7 bases separated the two germline ends. Germline V gene data show CDR1 as SGHAT and CDR2 as FQNNGV. CDR3 length: 13 residues. The CDR3 loop reads CASSLYVDQPQHF. The CDR3 DNA sequence: TGTGCCAGCAGCTTATACGTGGATCAGCCCCAGCATTTT.

The chain employs TRBV20-1 and TRBJ2-1; no clear D gene. V lost 0 bases and J 0 bases, leaving 15 bases between the germline ends. The CDR3 is 17 amino acids. Germline loops: CDR1 DFQATT, CDR2 SNEGSKA (reference sequence). The CDR3 DNA reads as TGCAGTGCTAGAGATTTTTTCCACGGCCCCTCCTACAATGAGCAGTTCTTC. Its protein is CSARDFFHGPSYNEQFF.

The CDR3 DNA follows: TGTGCCAGCACCCCTAGTTGGGGCGCCCCGCAGTACTTC. As protein: CASTPSWGAPQYF. J is TRBJ2-7 and V is TRBV12-3 or TRBV12-4; TRBD1 might be the D (5 bases). The V end was cut by 7 bases, the J end by 9 bases, with 19 bases between. This CDR3 has 13 amino acids.

A few counts support this clonotype. The rearrangement uses TRBV4-1 and TRBJ1-1; the D is unclear. This CDR3 comprises 14 residues. The germline V and J ends were trimmed by 1 base and 1 base, with 7 bases remaining between them. Germline loops: CDR1 MGHRA, CDR2 YSYEKL. The CDR3 DNA reads as TGCGCCAGCAGCCAAGGAGTAGCGAACACTGAAGCTTTCTTT. Its translation is CASSQGVANTEAFF.

This clonotype rates as medium-sized (0.01 to 0.1%). The rearrangement links TRBV6-1 to TRBJ2-1; 10 bases line up with TRBD2. This CDR3 is 15 amino acids long. The V gene end was trimmed by 4 bases and the J gene end by 3 bases; junction bases not matched to a gene: 3. Germline V CDR1 and CDR2: MNHNS, SASEGT. CDR3 sequence (DNA): TGTGCCAGCAGTGCCTTAGCGGGGGGCTACAATGAGCAGTTCTTC. Translation: CASSALAGGYNEQFF.

This clonotype is a singleton in its sample. This CDR3 reads CASSIPGGEQYF. The CDR3 DNA sequence: TGCGCCAGCAGTATCCCAGGGGGCGAGCAGTACTTC. This chain links TRBV10-2 with TRBJ2-7; 7 bases are a match to TRBD1. The CDR3 consists of 12 residues. V gave up 5 bases and J gave up 6 bases; unmatched junction bases: 4. Per the germline V gene, CDR1 is WSHSY and CDR2 is SAAADI.

The chain joins TRBV27 to TRBJ2-5; 8 bases line up with TRBD1. CDR1 MNHEY and CDR2 SMNVEV come from the germline V gene (reference sequence). CDR3 length: 13 amino acids. Trimming removed 6 bases from V and 5 bases from J; junction bases left unmatched: 5. The CDR3: CASRAGGEETQYF. The CDR3 DNA reads as TGTGCCAGCAGGGCAGGGGGCGAGGAGACCCAGTACTTC.

This rearrangement joins TRBV6-2 or TRBV6-3 to TRBJ2-1, with D hard to call. Germline values: CDR1 MNHEY, CDR2 SVGEGT. This CDR3 comprises 14 residues. The V end was cut by 2 bases, the J end by 6 bases, with 11 bases between. The DNA of the CDR3 is TGTGCCAGCAGTTACGTCTCCCAGATCAATGAGCAGTTCTTC. This translates into CASSYVSQINEQFF.